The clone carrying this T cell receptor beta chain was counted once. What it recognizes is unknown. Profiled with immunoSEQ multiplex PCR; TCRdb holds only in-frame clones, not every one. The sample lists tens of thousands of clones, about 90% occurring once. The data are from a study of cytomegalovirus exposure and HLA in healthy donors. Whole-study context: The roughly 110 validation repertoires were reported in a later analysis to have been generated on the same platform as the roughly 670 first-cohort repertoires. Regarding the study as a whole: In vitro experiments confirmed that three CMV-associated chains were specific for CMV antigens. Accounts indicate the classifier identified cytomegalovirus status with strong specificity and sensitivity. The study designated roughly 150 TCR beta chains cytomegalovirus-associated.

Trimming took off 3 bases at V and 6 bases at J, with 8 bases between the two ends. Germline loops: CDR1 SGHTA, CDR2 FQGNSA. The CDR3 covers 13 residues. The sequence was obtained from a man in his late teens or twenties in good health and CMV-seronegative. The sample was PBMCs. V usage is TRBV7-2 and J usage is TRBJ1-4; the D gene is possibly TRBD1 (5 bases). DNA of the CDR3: TGTGCCAGCAGCTTTGACAGTTATGAAAAACTGTTTTTT. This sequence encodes CASSFDSYEKLFF.